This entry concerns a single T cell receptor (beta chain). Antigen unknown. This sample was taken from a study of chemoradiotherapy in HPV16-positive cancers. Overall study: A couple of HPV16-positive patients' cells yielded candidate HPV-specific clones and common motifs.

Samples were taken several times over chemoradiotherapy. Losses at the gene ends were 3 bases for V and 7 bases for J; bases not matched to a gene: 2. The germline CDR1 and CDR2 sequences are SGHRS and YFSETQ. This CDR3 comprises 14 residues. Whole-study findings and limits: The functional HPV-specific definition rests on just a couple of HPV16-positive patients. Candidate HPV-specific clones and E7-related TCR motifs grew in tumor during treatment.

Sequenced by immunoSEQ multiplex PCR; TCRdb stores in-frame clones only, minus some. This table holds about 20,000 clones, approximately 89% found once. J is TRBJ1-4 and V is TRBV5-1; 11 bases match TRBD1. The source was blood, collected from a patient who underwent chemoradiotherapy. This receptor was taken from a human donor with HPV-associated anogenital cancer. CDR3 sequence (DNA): TGCGCCAGCAGCTCCGGGACAGGGGGTGAAAAACTGTTTTTT. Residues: CASSSGTGGEKLFF. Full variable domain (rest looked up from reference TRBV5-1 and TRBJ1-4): KAGVTQTPRYLIKTRGQQVTLSCSPISGHRSVSWYQQTPGQGLQFLFEYFSETQRNKGNFPGRFSGRQFSNSRSEMNVSTLELGDSALYLCASSSGTGGEKLFFGSGTQLSVL.